This TCR beta chain originates from a study of Ad26.COV2.S vaccination and SARS-CoV-2 variants. With regard to this clone: Its specificity is unknown. A read error may produce the germline difference seen at one junction end.

Measured with immunoSEQ multiplex PCR; TCRdb has only the in-frame clones, and not every one. The table shows about 350,000 clones, with approximately 90% occurring only once. Treatment noted: around 19 received Ad26.COV2.S at low or high dose, single or two shots; roughly 5 received placebo; per-sample allocation not given. Day 63 after the first vaccine or placebo injection was the time point for sampling. General observations from the study: Spike-specific responses of CD8+ and CD4+ T cells were reported to display substantial breadth after vaccination.

The TCR originated in a person between 18 and 60 years old who received the Ad26.COV2.S COVID-19 vaccine or a placebo. The sample was peripheral blood, taken in a trial of Ad26.COV2.S vaccine versus placebo.

The CDR3 DNA is TGCAGTGCTAGTGACGTAAAACAGGGAGATAGGCAGTATTTT. Residues: CSASDVKQGDRQYF. The chain recombines TRBV20-1 with TRBJ2-3; a possible D gene is TRBD1 (6 bases). Germline CDR1 is DFQATT and CDR2 is SNEGSKA (reference sequence). The CDR3 has 14 amino acids.